The subject of this entry is one T cell receptor beta chain. No antigen is known for it. No base-level quality is on record; no much larger clone is a single base apart. Libraries from unsorted PBMCs were made from 2 million PBMCs kept in RNAlater at -80 degrees C until RNA extraction. The multiple sclerosis patients were enrolled in a US clinical protocol that used magnetic resonance imaging to evaluate disease progression. PBMCs were separated from peripheral blood using Ficoll-Hypaque density gradient centrifugation and then cryopreserved in liquid nitrogen. The data originate from a study of neurological immune-mediated disorders (dated by TCRdb to the late 2010s). Notes on the research overall: Among the approximately 34 multiple sclerosis patients, relapsing-remitting MS accounted for some 30 and secondary progressive MS accounted for 3. The cohort comprised roughly 65 subjects: about 15 HAM/TSP patients, 34 multiple sclerosis patients and about 20 healthy controls. Longitudinal samples, technical triplicates and paired sorted CD4+ and CD8+ T-cell subsets, alongside PBMC samples, were included among the roughly 100 TCR-beta libraries. Using UMI-based sequencing, the study compared peripheral blood TCR-beta repertoires from patients with HTLV-I-associated myelopathy (HAM/TSP), patients with multiple sclerosis, and healthy controls.

V is shortened by 0 bases, J by 4 bases, and the region joining them spans 13 bases. Taken from cysteine to phenylalanine, the CDR3 has 15 residues. Just CDR3 DNA is preserved here, 45 bases in frame from base 1. CDR1 and CDR2 (SGHRS, YFSETQ) derive from the germline V gene. The research as a whole found: The MS cluster showed no association with clinical or MRI features, and the authors stated that larger cohorts are needed. Repertoires from 18 of 34 MS patients were grouped by phylogenetic analysis into a cluster of related CDR3 sequences, suggesting a possible repertoire-level signature. Across subjects, expanded clones never shared an identical CDR3 amino acid sequence, which suggests that the TCR-beta repertoires in every group were private. The highest TCR clonal expansion was observed in HAM/TSP patients, whereas the lowest was observed in MS patients, even when compared with healthy controls.

cDNA was synthesized by template-switch 5'RACE using a primer carrying a 10-nucleotide random unique molecular identifier by which each TCR transcript was tagged. Every sequencing run covered 15-18 subjects and yielded more than 170 million TCR-beta sequences. The RNeasy kit was used for extraction of total RNA. Using the KAPA Real-time Library Amplification kit, TCR-beta VDJ regions were amplified with primers for the TCR constant region and the 5'RACE anchor. Sample indexes and Illumina adaptors were added in a first PCR, after which library yield was increased in a second PCR. The roughly 650 bp TCR product was size-selected on a 2% E-gel SizeSelection system after Ampure bead purification. Before pooling, library quality was assessed on a Bioanalyzer, concentration was determined with Qubit, and library quantification was performed with the Kapa Library Quantification kit. Libraries were sequenced paired-end 2 x 150 bp on an Illumina HiSeq 2500. To increase sequence diversity, roughly 24-32% phiX was spiked into each library pool. Per the original workflow: Quality-filtered reads were processed with the UMI-based MiGEC pipeline, which removed over 75% of raw TCR sequences during error correction. VDJ genes were aligned to IMGT germline references, and each clonotype was defined by a unique CDR3 amino acid sequence together with V-J genes. Clonal expansion, Shannon diversity, and CDR3 relatedness (CalcPairwiseDistances, ClusterSamples) were evaluated with VDJtools, and phylogenetic trees were built with CLCbio workbench. A clone was classed as expanded if it had 8 or more unique UMIs, a cutoff based on coefficient-of-variation modelling across technical triplicates. Clones were called with MiXCR by TCRdb after fastp trimmed the public reads at Q25, and only in-frame beta chains were retained. A single entry per CDR3 protein holds the most common genes and DNA from its merged rows. TCRdb, not the authors, supplied the V and J calls. Here the sample has 45,000 to 50,000 distinct CDR3 sequences; 3.5% to 5.5% occur a single time. The top ten clonotypes cover just over 5.5% of the sample.

The sequence was obtained from an older woman with multiple sclerosis. The rearrangement combines TRBV5-1 with TRBJ1-1, and perhaps TRBD1 as D gene, on 6 matching bases. Specimen: PBMCs. The bases are TGCGCCAGCAGCTTGGCCGGGGGGGCGGGCACTGAAGCTTTCTTT. Its coded protein is CASSLAGGAGTEAFF.